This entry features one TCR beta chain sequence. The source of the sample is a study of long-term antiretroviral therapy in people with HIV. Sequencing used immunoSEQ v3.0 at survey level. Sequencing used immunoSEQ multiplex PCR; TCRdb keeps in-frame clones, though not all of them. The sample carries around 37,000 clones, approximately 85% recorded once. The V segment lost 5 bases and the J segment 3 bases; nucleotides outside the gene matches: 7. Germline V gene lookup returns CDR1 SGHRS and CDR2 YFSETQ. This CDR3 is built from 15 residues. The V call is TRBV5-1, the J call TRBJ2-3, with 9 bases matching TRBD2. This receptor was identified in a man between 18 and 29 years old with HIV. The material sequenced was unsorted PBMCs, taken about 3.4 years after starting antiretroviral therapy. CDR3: CASRDSGSGTDTQYF. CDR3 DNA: TGCGCCAGCAGAGATAGCGGGAGTGGGACAGATACGCAGTATTTT.